This T cell receptor (beta chain) was observed in a study of graft-versus-host responses after intestinal transplantation. Looking at the study overall: Each patient got anti-thymocyte globulin induction, then tacrolimus and steroids for two to four years.

This CDR3 has 12 amino acids. Trimming cost V 2 bases and J 2 bases, with 4 bases left between them. Germline V CDR1 and CDR2: MGHDK, SYGVNS. Profiled with immunoSEQ multiplex PCR; TCRdb holds only in-frame clones, not every one. This table has more than 20,000 clones, roughly 89% appearing once. Note on this clone: What it binds is unknown.

Study conclusions and caveats: Allografts carried high graft-versus-host to host-versus-graft clonal ratios in patients having graft-donor T cell macrochimerism. Peak circulating GvH clone levels tracked with early post-transplant HvG declines. GvH clones were found in recipient marrow; some appeared first in ileum or blood.

This receptor was obtained from a human patient who received an intestinal transplant, so some T cells may come from the graft donor. The chain carries TRBV25-1 and TRBJ2-7; D gene uncertain. This material consisted of PBMCs, taken approximately 65 days after intestinal transplantation. The chain's CDR3 is CASSEGAYEQYF. DNA for the CDR3: TGTGCCAGCAGTGAAGGGGCCTACGAGCAGTACTTC.